The source of this T cell receptor (beta chain) is a study of OX40 agonist ivuxolimab in advanced cancers. Study-level information: Enrolled patients in dose escalation had cancers that were hepatocellular carcinoma, melanoma, renal cell or head and neck cancer.

Trimming removed 5 bases at V and 7 bases at J, with 24 bases between. Germline V gives CDR1 SGHTA, CDR2 FQGNSA. This CDR3 has 17 residues. Method: immunoSEQ multiplex PCR; TCRdb's copy keeps in-frame clones and lacks some. This table has around 62,000 clones, approximately 82% appearing once. Sequenced material: CD4+ or CD8+ T cells sorted from blood, taken in a trial of the OX40 agonist ivuxolimab. The chain joins TRBV7-2 to TRBJ2-1; TRBD1 or TRBD2 may be the D gene (6 bases each). This TCR was recovered from an adult with an advanced solid tumor such as melanoma, head and neck, liver or kidney cancer. The CDR3 sequence is CASSLRGAEGGLNEQFF. The CDR3 DNA reads as TGTGCCAGCAGCCTAAGGGGGGCAGAGGGCGGGCTAAATGAGCAGTTCTTC.